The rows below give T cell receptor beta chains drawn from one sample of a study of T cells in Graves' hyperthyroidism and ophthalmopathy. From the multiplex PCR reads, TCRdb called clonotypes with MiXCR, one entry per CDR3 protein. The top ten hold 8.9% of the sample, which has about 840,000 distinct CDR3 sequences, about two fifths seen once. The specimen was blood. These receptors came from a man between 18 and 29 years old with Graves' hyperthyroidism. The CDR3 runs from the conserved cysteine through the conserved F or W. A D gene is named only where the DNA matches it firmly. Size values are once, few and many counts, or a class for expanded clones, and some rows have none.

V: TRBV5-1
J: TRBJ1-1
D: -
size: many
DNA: TGCGCCAGCAGACAAGGGGATGGAGGGAACACTGAAGCTTTCTTT
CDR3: CASRQGDGGNTEAFF

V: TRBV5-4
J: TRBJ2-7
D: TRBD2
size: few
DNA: TGTGCCAGCAGCTTACCGGGACTAAGTTCCTACGAGCAGTACTTC
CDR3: CASSLPGLSSYEQYF

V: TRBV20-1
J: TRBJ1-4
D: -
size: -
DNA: TGCAGTGCTAGGGGGTCGGTAGCATCCCGAGATACAACTAATGAAAAACTGTTTTTT
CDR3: CSARGSVASRDTTNEKLFF

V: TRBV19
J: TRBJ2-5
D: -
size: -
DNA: TGTGCCAGTAGTCCCTACGGGAAAGAGCCCCAGTACTTC
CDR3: CASSPYGKEPQYF

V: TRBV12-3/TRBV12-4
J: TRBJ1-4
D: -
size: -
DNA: TGTGCCAGCAGTTTAGGGGGGCGAGGGTTTGAAAAACTGTTTTTT
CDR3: CASSLGGRGFEKLFF

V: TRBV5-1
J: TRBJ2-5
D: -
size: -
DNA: TGCGCCAGCAGCTTGGGGCCGCAGCCACAAGAGACCCAGTACTTC
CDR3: CASSLGPQPQETQYF

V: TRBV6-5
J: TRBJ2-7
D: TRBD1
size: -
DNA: TGTGCCAGCGGGCGACAGGGGGCTTCAAAGCAGTACTTC
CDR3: CASGRQGASKQYF

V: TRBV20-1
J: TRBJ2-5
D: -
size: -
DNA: TGCAGTGCTAGAGCGGGACCCCATGAAGAGACCCAGTACTTC
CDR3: CSARAGPHEETQYF

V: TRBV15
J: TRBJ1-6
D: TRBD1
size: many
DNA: TGTGCCACCAGCAGAGCCGGACAGGGAGTATCACCCCTCCACTTT
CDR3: CATSRAGQGVSPLHF

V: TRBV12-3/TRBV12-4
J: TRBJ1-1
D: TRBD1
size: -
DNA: TGTGCCAGCCGGCCCGGACAGGCCGACCTGGGAGCTTTCTTT
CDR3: CASRPGQADLGAFF